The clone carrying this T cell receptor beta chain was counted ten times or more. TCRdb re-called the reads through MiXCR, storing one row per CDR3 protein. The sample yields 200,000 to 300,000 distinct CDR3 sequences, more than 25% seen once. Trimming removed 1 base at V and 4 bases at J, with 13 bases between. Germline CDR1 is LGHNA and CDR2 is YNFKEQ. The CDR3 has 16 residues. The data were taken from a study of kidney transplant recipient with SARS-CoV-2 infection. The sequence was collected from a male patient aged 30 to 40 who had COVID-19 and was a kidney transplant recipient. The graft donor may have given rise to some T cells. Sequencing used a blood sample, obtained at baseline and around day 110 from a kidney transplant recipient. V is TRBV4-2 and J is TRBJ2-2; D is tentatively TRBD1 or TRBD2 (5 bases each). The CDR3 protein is CASSQVIIGTTGELFF. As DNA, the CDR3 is TGTGCCAGCAGCCAAGTTATAATCGGGACCACCGGGGAGCTGTTTTTT.